One sample yielded the 21 T cell receptor beta chains listed below, sequenced in a study of shared clonotypes between healthy human individuals. Assay used: immunoSEQ multiplex PCR; TCRdb lists only in-frame clones, some missing. In the table there are roughly 890,000 clones, 90% to 95% of which are singletons. CD45RO-negative, CCR7-selected cells formed the naive CD8 fraction, which excluded terminally differentiated effector memory CD45RA+ cells. Sequencing was done on a sample of naive CD8+ T cells sorted from blood. The receptors stem from a man aged 25-40 years in good health.

The chain joins TRBV6-6 to TRBJ2-1; D not certain. Per germline, CDR1 MNHNY and CDR2 SVGAGI (reference sequence). The CDR3 runs to 13 residues. Between the trimmed V and J ends, which lost 8 bases and 5 bases, there was a span of 13 bases. CDR3 bases: TGTGCCAGCTCCGGACGAATAAACAATGAGCAGTTCTTC. It yields the protein CASSGRINNEQFF.

This sequence joins TRBV7-6 and TRBJ2-2; no clear D gene. There are 15 residues in the CDR3. In germline, CDR1 is SGHVS, CDR2 FNYEAQ. V lost 1 base and J lost 3, with 9 bases in between. The CDR3 coding sequence is TGTGCCAGCAGCTTAGATTACGGGTACACCGGGGAGCTGTTTTTT. This translates into CASSLDYGYTGELFF.

V gene TRBV28 combines with J gene TRBJ2-1; perhaps TRBD1 as D (6 bases). Germline values: CDR1 MDHEN, CDR2 SYDVKM. The V end lost 5 bases, the J end lost 4 bases, and 12 bases lay between the germline ends. This CDR3 region has 14 residues. The CDR3 protein is CASSLGTPYNEQFF. The CDR3 coding sequence is TGTGCCAGCAGTCTCGGGACACCTTACAATGAGCAGTTCTTC.

V is TRBV7-3 and J is TRBJ2-3, with 14 bases matching TRBD2. V was clipped by 5 bases and J by 0 bases; unmatched bases: 7. The germline V gene encodes CDR1 SGHTA and CDR2 FQGTGA. This CDR3 contains 18 residues. CDR3 region: CASSTGTSGSSSTDTQYF. As DNA, the CDR3 is TGTGCCAGCAGCACCGGGACTAGCGGGAGCTCTAGCACAGATACGCAGTATTTT.

The V and J genes are TRBV5-6 and TRBJ2-1; D is ambiguous. The V gene lost 4 bases and the J gene lost 8 bases, with 10 bases spanning the gap. Germline loops: CDR1 SGHDT, CDR2 YYEEEE. The CDR3 spans 12 residues. The CDR3 DNA follows: TGTGCCAGCAGCCTGCTGGAACATGAGCAGTTCTTC. Protein product: CASSLLEHEQFF.

This chain joins TRBV7-9 and TRBJ2-1; TRBD2 matches at 8 bases. Germline CDR1 is SEHNR and CDR2 is FQNEAQ (reference sequence). J was trimmed by 6 bases and V by 1 base; bases with no gene match: 11. The CDR3 is 17 residues long. In DNA, the CDR3 is TGTGCCAGCAGCTTAGACCTTAGCGGGATCCGAGGCAATGAGCAGTTCTTC. It yields the protein CASSLDLSGIRGNEQFF. The full variable domain, with the rest looked up from reference TRBV7-9 and TRBJ2-1, is DTGVSQNPRHKITKRGQNVTFRCDPISEHNRLYWYRQTLGQGPEFLTYFQNEAQLEKSRLLSDRFSAERPKGSFSTLEIQRTEQGDSAMYLCASSLDLSGIRGNEQFFGPGTRLTVL.

The chain recombines TRBV10-1 with TRBJ2-1; 8 positions agree with TRBD2. Germline V lookup: CDR1 WNHNN, CDR2 SYGVQD (reference sequence). With 3 bases clipped from V and 10 bases from J, the junction kept 11 bases outside the gene matches. The CDR3 extends over 15 amino acids. The CDR3 nucleotides read TGCGCCAGCAGTGAAGGTAGCGGGAATCCCGCGGAGCAGTTCTTC. Its translation is CASSEGSGNPAEQFF.

V usage is TRBV2 and J usage is TRBJ2-1; 8 bases line up with TRBD2. Germline V gives CDR1 SNHLY, CDR2 FYNNEI. The CDR3 is 17 residues long. Losses at the gene ends were 4 bases for V and 6 bases for J; bases not matched to a gene: 14. CDR3 amino acids: CASSGIREGAAPNEQFF. CDR3 in DNA: TGTGCCAGCAGTGGGATACGGGAGGGAGCGGCTCCCAATGAGCAGTTCTTC.

V usage is TRBV2 and J usage is TRBJ2-5; TRBD2 might be the D (5 bases). V was clipped by 9 bases and J by 1 base, with 12 bases between them. Germline CDR1 reads SNHLY; CDR2 reads FYNNEI. The CDR3 is 13 amino acids. CDR3 in amino acids: CARTGISQETQYF. CDR3 coding DNA: TGTGCCAGGACCGGGATCTCCCAAGAGACCCAGTACTTC.

This clone has more than one count but fewer than ten. The V and J genes are TRBV5-4 and TRBJ2-7, with TRBD2 matching 11 bases. Germline CDR1 reads SGHNT; CDR2 reads YYREEE (reference sequence). This CDR3 is 16 amino acids long. After removal of 0 bases from V and 4 bases from J, the junction contained 6 bases not matched to a gene. The CDR3 coding sequence is TGTGCCAGCAGCTTGGCCCCAACTAGCGGGAGTTACGAGCAGTACTTC. Protein sequence: CASSLAPTSGSYEQYF.

This clone was observed a single time. The chain couples TRBV9 to TRBJ1-3; D is undetermined. Per germline, CDR1 SGDLS and CDR2 YYNGEE. The CDR3 is 15 amino acids. The germline V and J ends were trimmed by 0 bases and 0 bases, with 7 bases remaining between them. The CDR3 coding sequence is TGTGCCAGCAGCGTAGACGGTGACTCTGGAAACACCATATATTTT. Its translation: CASSVDGDSGNTIYF.

The V gene is TRBV5-6, the J gene TRBJ2-2, with D uncertain. V was cut by 0 bases and J by 1 base, with 10 bases left in between. The germline V gene has CDR1 SGHDT and CDR2 YYEEEE. The CDR3 has 16 residues. The CDR3 spells CASSLATSLNTGELFF. In DNA, the CDR3 is TGTGCCAGCAGCTTGGCTACAAGCCTGAACACCGGGGAGCTGTTTTTT.

This clone was counted many times. The rearrangement links TRBV6-4 to TRBJ2-3, with 9 nucleotides matching TRBD2. The CDR3 runs 14 residues. CDR1 and CDR2 from the germline V gene are MRHNA and SNTAGT. V was pared by 4 bases and J by 1 base, with 0 bases of the junction left unmatched. CDR3 bases: TGTGCCAGCAGTGGGACTAGCGGCACAGATACGCAGTATTTT. Protein sequence: CASSGTSGTDTQYF.

The rearrangement uses TRBV18 and TRBJ2-3; 8 nucleotides line up with TRBD2. V lost 3 bases and J lost 0; bases outside the gene matches: 8. CDR1 and CDR2 from the germline V gene are KGHSH and LQKENI. This CDR3 comprises 17 residues. CDR3 residues: CASSPLAGSLSTDTQYF. CDR3 sequence (DNA): TGTGCCAGCTCACCTCTAGCGGGCTCCCTAAGCACAGATACGCAGTATTTT.

This sequence joins TRBV28 and TRBJ2-2, with no clear D. CDR1 and CDR2 from the germline V gene are MDHEN and SYDVKM. Trimming removed 3 bases from V and 0 bases from J, with 11 bases in between. The CDR3 is 16 amino acids. The CDR3 spells CASSFLSFANTGELFF. CDR3 DNA sequence: TGTGCCAGCAGTTTTTTGAGCTTCGCGAACACCGGGGAGCTGTTTTTT.

V and J are TRBV7-9 and TRBJ1-2, with D perhaps TRBD1 (5 bases). The V gene lost 5 bases and the J gene lost 5 bases, with 18 bases spanning the gap. Per germline, CDR1 SEHNR and CDR2 FQNEAQ (reference sequence). This CDR3 region has 15 residues. The CDR3 reads CASSPPGTDLYGYTF. The CDR3 bases are TGTGCCAGCAGCCCTCCCGGGACCGATCTTTATGGCTACACCTTC.

This chain joins TRBV11-2 and TRBJ2-1; no firm D call. The germline V gene encodes CDR1 SGHAT and CDR2 FQNNGV. The CDR3 extends over 16 amino acids. The germline V and J ends were trimmed by 5 bases and 0 bases, with 14 bases remaining between them. CDR3 DNA sequence: TGTGCCAGCAGCCCCAGTCCAGTAAACTCCTACAATGAGCAGTTCTTC. Protein product: CASSPSPVNSYNEQFF.

This chain links TRBV9 with TRBJ1-5; 8 bases agree with TRBD1. CDR3 length equals 15 residues. Per the germline V gene, CDR1 is SGDLS and CDR2 is YYNGEE. Trimming removed 8 bases from V and 0 bases from J; junction bases left unmatched: 7. The CDR3, as DNA: TGTGCCAGACACAAGGACAGGGATAGCAATCAGCCCCAGCATTTT. It encodes CARHKDRDSNQPQHF.

The gene calls are TRBV7-6 and TRBJ2-1, with 8 bases that match TRBD2. Germline V gene lookup returns CDR1 SGHVS and CDR2 FNYEAQ. This CDR3 has 16 amino acids. Trimming cost V 6 bases and J 1 base; bases outside gene matches: 8. The DNA for the CDR3 is TGTGCCAGCAGGCCCGGGGCGGGGGGATCCTACAATGAGCAGTTCTTC. This encodes CASRPGAGGSYNEQFF.

This chain joins TRBV19 and TRBJ1-5, with no clear D. V lost 4 bases and J lost 4, with 11 bases in between. Germline CDR1 and CDR2: LNHDA and SQIVND (reference sequence). CDR3 size: 14 residues. Here the CDR3 DNA reads TGTGCCAGTAGTAACCGGGCCCGAAATCAGCCCCAGCATTTT. Its translation is CASSNRARNQPQHF.

The chain combines TRBV27 with TRBJ2-2, with D perhaps matching TRBD1 or TRBD2 (6 bases each). Between the trimmed V and J ends, which lost 8 bases and 4 bases, there was a span of 20 bases. The CDR3 runs 16 residues. CDR1 is MNHEY and CDR2 is SMNVEV in the germline V gene (reference sequence). DNA for the CDR3: TGTGCCAGCTCCCCACGGGGGCGGAGCGGCACCGGGGAGCTGTTTTTT. This codes for CASSPRGRSGTGELFF.